The rows below give T cell receptor beta chains drawn from one sample of a study of T cell repertoires in cytomegalovirus infection. TCRdb re-called the reads through MiXCR, storing one row per CDR3 protein. The sample records some 160,000 distinct CDR3 sequences, roughly a sixth being singletons. The sequenced material came from CD8+ T cells from PBMCs. The receptors originated from a human donor in good health (CMV status not recorded). Some clones in this sample may be carry-over from other donors' samples. The CDR3 runs from the conserved cysteine through the conserved F or W. The D gene is left open where the match is weak. The size entry is marked missing in some rows and otherwise reads once, few, many or a size class.

J gene | D gene | clone size | V gene | CDR3 protein | CDR3 DNA
TRBJ2-1 | . | . | TRBV28 | CASQGWVYNEQFF | TGTGCCAGCCAAGGCTGGGTTTACAATGAGCAGTTCTTC
TRBJ2-6 | TRBD1 | few | TRBV7-8 | CASSLAIQGATGANVLTF | TGTGCCAGCAGCTTAGCTATCCAGGGGGCGACTGGGGCCAACGTCCTGACTTTC
TRBJ2-1 | TRBD1 | few | TRBV6-2/TRBV6-3 | CASKVPGGSYNEQFF | TGTGCCAGCAAAGTCCCAGGGGGCTCCTACAATGAGCAGTTCTTC
TRBJ1-5 | . | . | TRBV30 | CAWSVDSSNQPQHF | TGTGCCTGGAGTGTAGACAGTAGCAATCAGCCCCAGCATTTT
TRBJ2-1 | . | . | TRBV12-3/TRBV12-4 | CASSLKEQENNEQFF | TGTGCCAGCAGTTTAAAGGAGCAGGAGAACAATGAGCAGTTCTTC
TRBJ2-1 | . | few | TRBV6-5 | CASTGSATNNEQFF | TGTGCCAGCACTGGTAGCGCGACTAACAATGAGCAGTTCTTC
TRBJ1-5 | TRBD1 | few | TRBV7-8 | CASSLGQGAGNQPQHF | TGTGCCAGCAGCTTAGGGCAGGGGGCCGGCAATCAGCCCCAGCATTTT
TRBJ2-7 | . | few | TRBV14 | CASSQSGFYEQYF | TGTGCCAGCAGCCAAAGCGGATTCTACGAGCAGTACTTC
TRBJ1-1 | TRBD1 | many | TRBV19 | CASSKQGARNTEAFF | TGTGCCAGTAGTAAACAGGGGGCGAGGAACACTGAAGCTTTCTTT
TRBJ2-6 | . | . | TRBV5-1 | CASSLAGSSGANVLTF | TGCGCCAGCAGCTTGGCCGGTAGCTCTGGGGCCAACGTCCTGACTTTC
TRBJ2-7 | TRBD2 | . | TRBV7-3 | CASSRSGASSYEQYF | TGTGCCAGCAGTCGTAGCGGGGCGAGCTCCTACGAGCAGTACTTC
TRBJ1-2 | . | . | TRBV4-1 | CASSQGQTPNYGYTF | TGCGCCAGCAGCCAAGGGCAGACCCCTAACTATGGCTACACCTTC
TRBJ2-7 | . | many | TRBV7-2 | CASSLGLAPYEQYF | TGTGCCAGCAGCTTAGGGCTAGCCCCCTACGAGCAGTACTTC
TRBJ2-7 | . | . | TRBV2 | CASWGNEQYF | TGTGCCAGCTGGGGGAACGAGCAGTACTTC
TRBJ1-1 | TRBD1 | . | TRBV7-2 | CASSLARTGNTEAFF | TGTGCCAGCAGCTTAGCGCGGACAGGGAACACTGAAGCTTTCTTT
TRBJ2-3 | TRBD2 | few | TRBV4-2 | CASSQGTGGDTQYF | TGTGCCAGCAGCCAAGGAACGGGAGGGGATACGCAGTATTTT
TRBJ2-7 | . | few | TRBV5-4 | CASSARNGYYEQYF | TGTGCCAGCAGCGCAAGAAACGGTTACTACGAGCAGTACTTC